This T cell receptor (beta chain) was profiled in a study of T cells after yellow fever vaccination. Study findings and constraints: Repertoires obtained by FACS sorting could include abundant clonotypes that entered as contaminants from the bulk population. A limited proportion of clonotypes was detected within both the CD4 and CD8 compartments.

On this clonotype itself: What it binds is unknown.

TCRdb re-analysed the 5' RACE reads in MiXCR, keeping a single row per CDR3 protein. The sample yields roughly 99,000 distinct CDR3 sequences, around 5.8% seen once. Deletions cut 3 bases from V and 3 bases from J, with 15 bases between. From germline, CDR1 is SGHTA and CDR2 FQGNSA. This CDR3 spans 15 amino acids. The source was CD8+ T cells sorted from PBMCs, collected 10 days after the yellow fever booster vaccination. This clonotype originated in a man between 18 and 35 years old who received the YFV17D yellow fever vaccine. The chain joins TRBV7-2 to TRBJ2-7; D gene unclear. CDR3 DNA: TGTGCCAGCAGCTTCGTCCCGTTGGGAAACTACGAGCAGTACTTC. It translates to CASSFVPLGNYEQYF. The full variable domain, its missing parts supplied by reference TRBV7-2 and TRBJ2-7, is GAGVSQSPSNKVTEKGKDVELRCDPISGHTALYWYRQSLGQGLEFLIYFQGNSAPDKSGLPSDRFSAERTGGSVSTLTIQRTQQEDSAVYLCASSFVPLGNYEQYFGPGTRLTVT.